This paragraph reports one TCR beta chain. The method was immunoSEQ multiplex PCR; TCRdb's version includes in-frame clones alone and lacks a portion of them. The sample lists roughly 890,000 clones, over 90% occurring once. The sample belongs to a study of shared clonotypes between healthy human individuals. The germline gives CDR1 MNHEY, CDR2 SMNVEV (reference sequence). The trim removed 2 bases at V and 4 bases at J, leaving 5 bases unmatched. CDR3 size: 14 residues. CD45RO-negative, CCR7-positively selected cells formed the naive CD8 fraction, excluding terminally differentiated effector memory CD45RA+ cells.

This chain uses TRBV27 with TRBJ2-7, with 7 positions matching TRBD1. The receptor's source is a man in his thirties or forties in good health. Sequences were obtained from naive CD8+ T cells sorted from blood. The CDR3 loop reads CASSLGDRAYEQYF. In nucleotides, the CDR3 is TGTGCCAGCAGTTTAGGGGACAGAGCTTACGAGCAGTACTTC.